This entry lists 20 T cell receptor beta chains sequenced from one sample in a study of cytomegalovirus exposure and HLA in healthy donors. Both 60 Vbeta primers and 13 Jbeta primers went into the PCR. The data were produced by immunoSEQ multiplex PCR, yet TCRdb's version contains in-frame clones alone and is incomplete. The data contain 150,000 to 200,000 clones, 70% to 75% of them singletons. Sequencing was performed on PBMCs. These receptors originate from a male donor in good health and CMV-seronegative.

This clone has more than one count but fewer than ten. The V and J genes are TRBV6-1 and TRBJ1-4; the D gene is possibly TRBD1 (5 bases). The V gene lost 4 bases and the J gene lost 8 bases, with 26 bases spanning the gap. Per germline, CDR1 MNHNS and CDR2 SASEGT. The CDR3 is 18 amino acids. Here the CDR3 reads CASSGDTYRRGFGEKLFF. The CDR3 DNA reads TGTGCCAGCAGTGGGGATACCTATCGAAGGGGTTTTGGAGAAAAACTGTTTTTT.

The chain uses TRBV27 and TRBJ2-1, with TRBD1 matching 12 bases. Germline values: CDR1 MNHEY, CDR2 SMNVEV (reference sequence). This CDR3 is 16 amino acids long. V shed 5 bases and J 5 bases; nucleotides not matched to a gene: 7. CDR3 protein: CASSTLGQGADNEQFF. CDR3 DNA: TGTGCCAGCAGTACACTGGGACAGGGGGCGGACAATGAGCAGTTCTTC.

This chain connects TRBV9 to TRBJ1-6; 8 bases map to TRBD1. After removal of 4 bases from V and 4 bases from J, the junction contained 4 bases not matched to a gene. Germline V gives CDR1 SGDLS, CDR2 YYNGEE. The CDR3 consists of 15 residues. The CDR3 sequence: CASSSRTGYNSPLHF. The CDR3 DNA reads as TGTGCCAGCAGCTCTAGGACAGGGTATAATTCACCCCTCCACTTT.

Only a few counts were recorded for this clone. The rearrangement joins TRBV27 to TRBJ2-3; 7 nucleotides line up with TRBD1. V dropped 1 base and J dropped 2; count of bases not matched to a gene: 3. This CDR3 comprises 15 residues. Germline-derived CDR1 and CDR2 are MNHEY and SMNVEV (reference sequence). CDR3 sequence: CASSLLGTDTDTQYF. The CDR3, as DNA: TGTGCCAGCAGTTTATTGGGGACAGACACAGATACGCAGTATTTT.

V and J are TRBV30 and TRBJ2-7, with TRBD2 matching over 11 bases. V was clipped by 0 bases and J by 2 bases; unmatched bases: 3. CDR1 and CDR2 (germline): GTSNPN, SVGIG (reference sequence). CDR3 length: 15 amino acids. The DNA of the CDR3 is TGTGCCTGGAGTGTAATAGCGGGAGGGACCTACGAGCAGTACTTC. Translating it yields CAWSVIAGGTYEQYF.

This clone was seen a few times. The rearrangement joins TRBV5-1 to TRBJ1-5; 7 bases map to TRBD1. The CDR3 contains 15 residues. V lost 3 bases and J lost 3; bases outside the gene matches: 6. Germline V CDR1 and CDR2: SGHRS, YFSETQ. The DNA for the CDR3 is TGCGCCAGCAGCTGGACCGGGACAGACAATCAGCCCCAGCATTTT. It encodes CASSWTGTDNQPQHF.

This clone was seen a handful of times. The chain carries TRBV6-5 and TRBJ2-7; no clear D gene. Looked up from germline, CDR1 is MNHEY and CDR2 is SVGAGI. The CDR3 has 11 residues. V was clipped by 4 bases and J by 2 bases, with 3 bases between them. The CDR3 spells CASSSAYEQYF. CDR3 nucleotides: TGTGCCAGCAGTTCCGCCTACGAGCAGTACTTC.

J is TRBJ2-3 and V is TRBV27; 8 bases are shared with TRBD2. The CDR3 covers 17 residues. Trimming cost V 7 bases and J 3 bases; bases outside gene matches: 15. Germline V CDR1 and CDR2: MNHEY, SMNVEV (reference sequence). The CDR3 loop reads CASTLKSGLAATDTQYF. In DNA form, the CDR3 reads TGTGCCAGCACCTTAAAGTCCGGACTAGCAGCGACAGATACGCAGTATTTT.

The V gene is TRBV6-1, the J gene TRBJ1-5, with TRBD1 identical over 7 bases. The CDR3 contains 15 residues. J was trimmed by 3 bases and V by 4 bases; bases with no gene match: 6. CDR1 and CDR2 from the germline V gene are MNHNS and SASEGT. This CDR3 reads CASSALTGANQPQHF. CDR3 in DNA: TGTGCCAGCAGTGCCCTAACAGGGGCCAATCAGCCCCAGCATTTT.

The V gene is TRBV6-1, the J gene TRBJ2-3, with a tentative D call TRBD2 (6 bases). Per germline, CDR1 MNHNS and CDR2 SASEGT. Trimming took 2 bases from V and 9 from J, leaving 18 bases between them. This CDR3 region has 15 residues. The CDR3 protein is CASSETGDPPRTQYF. CDR3 bases: TGTGCCAGCAGTGAAACGGGGGACCCACCGCGGACGCAGTATTTT.

This rearrangement joins TRBV23-1 to TRBJ1-2; 10 nucleotides agree with TRBD1. TRBV23-1 carries the ORF label, with uncertain function. With 4 bases clipped from V and 13 bases from J, the junction kept 6 bases outside the gene matches. This CDR3 contains 12 residues. The CDR3 reads CASSPRQGASTF. The CDR3 DNA is TGCGCCAGCAGTCCTCGACAGGGGGCAAGCACCTTC.

The V and J genes are TRBV9 and TRBJ2-3, with TRBD2 matching 11 bases. Germline V gene lookup returns CDR1 SGDLS and CDR2 YYNGEE. J was trimmed by 3 bases and V by 0 bases; bases with no gene match: 9. The CDR3 is 18 amino acids. CDR3 DNA sequence: TGTGCCAGCAGCGTAGCAGTAGCGGGAGGGTTTCGGACAGATACGCAGTATTTT. It specifies CASSVAVAGGFRTDTQYF.

This chain connects TRBV2 to TRBJ2-6; D not resolved. V lost 4 bases and J lost 1, with 5 bases in between. Germline lookup yields CDR1 SNHLY and CDR2 FYNNEI. This CDR3 has 14 amino acids. In nucleotides, the CDR3 is TGTGCCAGCAGTGGGGCTTCTGGGGCCAACGTCCTGACTTTC. This codes for CASSGASGANVLTF.

The CDR3 sequence is CASSPPGTSGYYNEQFF. In DNA form, the CDR3 reads TGTGCCAGCAGCCCTCCCGGGACTAGCGGTTACTACAATGAGCAGTTCTTC. The chain combines TRBV11-2 with TRBJ2-1; 11 bases are a match to TRBD2. Per the germline V gene, CDR1 is SGHAT and CDR2 is FQNNGV. The CDR3 runs to 17 residues. V lost 5 bases to trimming and J lost 3 bases; unmatched junction nucleotides: 9.

The chain employs TRBV28 and TRBJ1-2; D gene uncertain. Germline V CDR1 and CDR2: MDHEN, SYDVKM. Trimming took 3 bases from V and 4 from J, leaving 6 bases between them. The CDR3 loop spans 12 amino acids. CDR3 nucleotide sequence: TGTGCCAGCAGTTTGGCAGTCTATGGCTACACCTTC. It translates to CASSLAVYGYTF.

The chain joins TRBV30 to TRBJ1-5, with D unresolved. Germline lookup yields CDR1 GTSNPN and CDR2 SVGIG (reference sequence). The CDR3 contains 13 residues. V lost 2 bases, J lost 6 bases, and 11 bases lay in between. In DNA form, the CDR3 reads TGTGCCTGGAGTATTCTAGGCACTCAGCCCCAGCATTTT. Its protein product is CAWSILGTQPQHF.

The chain combines TRBV19 with TRBJ2-2; the match to TRBD2 covers 14 bases. Trimming cost V 5 bases and J 5 bases; bases outside gene matches: 7. The germline gives CDR1 LNHDA, CDR2 SQIVND (reference sequence). The CDR3 runs 17 residues. CDR3: CASSRAGTSGRTGELFF. CDR3 nucleotide sequence: TGTGCCAGTAGTCGGGCCGGGACTAGCGGGAGAACCGGGGAGCTGTTTTTT.

The chain is built from TRBV30 and TRBJ1-1; 7 bases align to TRBD1. With 1 base clipped from V and 2 bases from J, the junction kept 7 bases outside the gene matches. This CDR3 is 15 amino acids long. CDR1 is GTSNPN and CDR2 is SVGIG in the germline V gene (reference sequence). The CDR3 region is CAWSEGAIGNTEAFF. DNA of the CDR3: TGTGCCTGGAGTGAGGGGGCAATTGGAAACACTGAAGCTTTCTTT.

This rearrangement joins TRBV11-2 to TRBJ1-2; tentatively, D is TRBD1 (6 bases). Germline CDR1 is SGHAT and CDR2 is FQNNGV. V was pared by 0 bases and J by 2 bases, with 19 bases between. The CDR3 has 18 residues. The CDR3 is CASSLDGGPSTWNYGYTF. The CDR3, as DNA: TGTGCCAGCAGCTTAGATGGGGGCCCCTCAACCTGGAACTATGGCTACACCTTC.

The J gene is TRBJ2-1, the V gene TRBV9, with TRBD2 as a possible D gene (5 bases). This CDR3 is 15 amino acids long. Germline assignment: CDR1 SGDLS and CDR2 YYNGEE. Between the trimmed V and J ends, which lost 0 bases and 6 bases, there was a span of 13 bases. The chain's CDR3 is CASSVDVIGINEQFF. DNA for the CDR3: TGTGCCAGCAGCGTAGACGTCATCGGGATCAATGAGCAGTTCTTC.